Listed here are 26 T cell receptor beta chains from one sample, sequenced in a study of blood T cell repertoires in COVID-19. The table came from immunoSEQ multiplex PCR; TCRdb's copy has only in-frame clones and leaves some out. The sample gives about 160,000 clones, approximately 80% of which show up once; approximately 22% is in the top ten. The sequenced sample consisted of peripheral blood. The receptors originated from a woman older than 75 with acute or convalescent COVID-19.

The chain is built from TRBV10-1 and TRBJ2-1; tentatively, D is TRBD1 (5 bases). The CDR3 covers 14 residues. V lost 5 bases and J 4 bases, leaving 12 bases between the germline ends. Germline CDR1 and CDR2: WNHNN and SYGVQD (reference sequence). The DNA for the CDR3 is TGCGCCAGCAGTTCAAGGGGTTCTTACAATGAGCAGTTCTTC. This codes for CASSSRGSYNEQFF.

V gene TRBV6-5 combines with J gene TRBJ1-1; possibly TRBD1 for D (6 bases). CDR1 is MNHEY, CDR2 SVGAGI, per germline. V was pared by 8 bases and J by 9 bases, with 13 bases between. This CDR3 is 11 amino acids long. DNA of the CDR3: TGTGCCAGCTCGGGGCAGGGGAAAGCTTTCTTT. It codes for CASSGQGKAFF.

Here the CDR3 reads CSASRQAYEQYF. In nucleotides, the CDR3 is TGCAGTGCTAGTAGGCAGGCCTACGAGCAGTACTTC. The rearrangement links TRBV20-1 to TRBJ2-7, with unresolved D. Germline V gene lookup returns CDR1 DFQATT and CDR2 SNEGSKA (reference sequence). Between the trimmed V and J ends, which lost 3 bases and 2 bases, there was a span of 8 bases. The CDR3 runs to 12 residues.

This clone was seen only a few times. The CDR3 region is CASGTPRQGNQPQHF. Here the CDR3 DNA reads TGTGCTAGTGGAACACCTCGTCAGGGCAATCAGCCCCAGCATTTT. The V and J genes are TRBV12-5 and TRBJ1-5; D gene uncertain. Between the trimmed V and J ends, which lost 6 bases and 2 bases, there was a span of 14 bases. The CDR3 runs to 15 residues. Per the germline V gene, CDR1 is LGHNT and CDR2 is FRNRAP.

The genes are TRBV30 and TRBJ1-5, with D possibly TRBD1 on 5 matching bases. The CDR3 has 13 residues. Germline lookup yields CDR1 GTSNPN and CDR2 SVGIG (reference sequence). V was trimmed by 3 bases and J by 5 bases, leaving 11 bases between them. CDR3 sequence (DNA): TGTGCCTGGAGGCAGGAGGGGTATCAGCCCCAGCATTTT. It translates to CAWRQEGYQPQHF.

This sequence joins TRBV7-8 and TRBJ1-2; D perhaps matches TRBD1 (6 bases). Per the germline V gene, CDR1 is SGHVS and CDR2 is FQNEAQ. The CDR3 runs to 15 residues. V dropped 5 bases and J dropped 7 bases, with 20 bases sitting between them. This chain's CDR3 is CASSQNAQGKGGYTF. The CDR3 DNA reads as TGTGCCAGCAGCCAAAATGCCCAGGGGAAGGGTGGCTACACCTTC.

The CDR3, as DNA: TGTGCCAGCAGCTTATTAGGGGGGAAAAGCGGGAGGGACGAGCAGTACTTC. It yields the protein CASSLLGGKSGRDEQYF. The chain carries TRBV11-2 and TRBJ2-7; 10 nucleotides match TRBD2. J was trimmed by 5 bases and V by 2 bases; bases with no gene match: 12. Germline CDR1 reads SGHAT; CDR2 reads FQNNGV. The CDR3 totals 17 residues.

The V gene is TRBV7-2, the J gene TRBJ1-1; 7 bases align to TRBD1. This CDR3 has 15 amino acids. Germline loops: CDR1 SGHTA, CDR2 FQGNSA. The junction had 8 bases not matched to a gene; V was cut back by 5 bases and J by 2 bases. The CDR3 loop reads CASSVWDRINTEAFF. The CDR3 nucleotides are TGTGCCAGCAGCGTCTGGGACAGAATTAACACTGAAGCTTTCTTT.

The CDR3 DNA reads TGTGCCAGCAGCCAGTTTCGCGGGAGCGACCAAGAGACCCAGTACTTC. Translating gives CASSQFRGSDQETQYF. The rearrangement joins TRBV14 to TRBJ2-5; 7 positions match TRBD2. Germline CDR1 is SGHDN and CDR2 is FVKESK. V shed 3 bases and J 0 bases; nucleotides not matched to a gene: 7. The CDR3 runs to 16 residues.

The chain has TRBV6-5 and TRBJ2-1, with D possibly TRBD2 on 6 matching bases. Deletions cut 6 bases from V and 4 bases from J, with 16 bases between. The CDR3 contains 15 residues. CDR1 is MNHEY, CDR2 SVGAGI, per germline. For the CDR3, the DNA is TGTGCCAGCAGAGCCGATAGCGGAGCTTACAATGAGCAGTTCTTC. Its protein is CASRADSGAYNEQFF.

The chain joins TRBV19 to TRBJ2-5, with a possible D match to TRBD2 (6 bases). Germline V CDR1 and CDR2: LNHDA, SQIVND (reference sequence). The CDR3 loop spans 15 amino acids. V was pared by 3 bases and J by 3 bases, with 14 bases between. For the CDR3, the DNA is TGTGCCAGTAGTATGGGAGAGGAGGGCGAAGAGACCCAGTACTTC. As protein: CASSMGEEGEETQYF.

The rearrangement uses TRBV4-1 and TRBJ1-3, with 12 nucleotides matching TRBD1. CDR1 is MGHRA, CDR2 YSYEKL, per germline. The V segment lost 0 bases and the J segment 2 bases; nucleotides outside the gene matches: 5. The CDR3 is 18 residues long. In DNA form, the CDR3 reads TGCGCCAGCAGCCAAGATACCCGGGACAGGGGGCCTGGAAACACCATATATTTT. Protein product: CASSQDTRDRGPGNTIYF.

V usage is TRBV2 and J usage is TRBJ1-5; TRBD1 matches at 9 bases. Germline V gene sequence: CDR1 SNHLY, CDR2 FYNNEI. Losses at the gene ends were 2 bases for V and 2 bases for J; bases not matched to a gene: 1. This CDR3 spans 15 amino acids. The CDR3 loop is CASSEWDRGNQPQHF. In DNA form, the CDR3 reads TGTGCCAGCAGTGAATGGGACAGGGGCAATCAGCCCCAGCATTTT.

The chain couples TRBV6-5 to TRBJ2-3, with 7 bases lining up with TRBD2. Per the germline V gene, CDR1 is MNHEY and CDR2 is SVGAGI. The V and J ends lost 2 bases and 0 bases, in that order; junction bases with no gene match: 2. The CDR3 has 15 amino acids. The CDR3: CASSYGGGSTDTQYF. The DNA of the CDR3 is TGTGCCAGCAGTTACGGGGGGGGTAGCACAGATACGCAGTATTTT.

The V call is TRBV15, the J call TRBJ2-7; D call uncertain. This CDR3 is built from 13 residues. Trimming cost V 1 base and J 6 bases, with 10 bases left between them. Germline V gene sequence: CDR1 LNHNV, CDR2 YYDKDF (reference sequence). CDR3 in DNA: TGTGCCACCAGCAGAGGTTCAGCTAGCGAGCAGTACTTC. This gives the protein CATSRGSASEQYF.

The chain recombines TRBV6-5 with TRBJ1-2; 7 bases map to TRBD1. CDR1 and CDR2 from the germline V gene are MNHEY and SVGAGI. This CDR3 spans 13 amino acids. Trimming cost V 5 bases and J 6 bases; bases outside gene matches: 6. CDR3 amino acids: CASSPRDSHGYTF. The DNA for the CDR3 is TGTGCCAGCAGTCCCCGGGACAGCCATGGCTACACCTTC.

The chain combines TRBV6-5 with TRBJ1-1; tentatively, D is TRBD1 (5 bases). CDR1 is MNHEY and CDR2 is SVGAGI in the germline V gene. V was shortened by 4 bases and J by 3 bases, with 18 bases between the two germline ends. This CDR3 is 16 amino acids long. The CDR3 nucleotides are TGTGCCAGCAGTTTCCGACAGCCGGATGGTGACACTGAAGCTTTCTTT. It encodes CASSFRQPDGDTEAFF.

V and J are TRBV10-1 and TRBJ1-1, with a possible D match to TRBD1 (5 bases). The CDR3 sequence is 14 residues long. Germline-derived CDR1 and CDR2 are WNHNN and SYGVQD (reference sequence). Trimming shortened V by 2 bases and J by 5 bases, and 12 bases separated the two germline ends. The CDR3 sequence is CASSETQGGTEAFF. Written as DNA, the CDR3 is TGCGCCAGCAGTGAGACCCAGGGAGGTACTGAAGCTTTCTTT.

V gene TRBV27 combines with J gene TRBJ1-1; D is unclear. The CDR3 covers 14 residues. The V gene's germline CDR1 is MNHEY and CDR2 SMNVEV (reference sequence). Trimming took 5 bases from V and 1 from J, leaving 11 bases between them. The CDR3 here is CASSNPGENTEAFF. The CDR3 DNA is TGTGCCAGCAGTAACCCGGGAGAGAACACTGAAGCTTTCTTT.

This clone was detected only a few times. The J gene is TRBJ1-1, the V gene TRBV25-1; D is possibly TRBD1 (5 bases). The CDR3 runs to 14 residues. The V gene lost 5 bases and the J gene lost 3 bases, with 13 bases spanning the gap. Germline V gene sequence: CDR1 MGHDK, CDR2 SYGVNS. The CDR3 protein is CASSLGEVDTEAFF. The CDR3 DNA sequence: TGTGCCAGCAGTTTAGGGGAGGTGGACACTGAAGCTTTCTTT.

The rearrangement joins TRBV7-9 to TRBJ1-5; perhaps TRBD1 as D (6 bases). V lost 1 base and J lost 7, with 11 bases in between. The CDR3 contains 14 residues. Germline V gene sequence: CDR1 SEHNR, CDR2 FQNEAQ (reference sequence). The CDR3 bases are TGTGCCAGCAGCTTAGACAGGGACGAACAGCCCCAGCATTTT. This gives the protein CASSLDRDEQPQHF.

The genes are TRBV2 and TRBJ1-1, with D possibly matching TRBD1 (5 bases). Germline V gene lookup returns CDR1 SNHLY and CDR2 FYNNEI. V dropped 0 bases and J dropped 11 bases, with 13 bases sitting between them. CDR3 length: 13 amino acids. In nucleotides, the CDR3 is TGTGCCAGCAGTGAAGCTGGAGGGGTGCGGGCTTTCTTT. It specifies CASSEAGGVRAFF.

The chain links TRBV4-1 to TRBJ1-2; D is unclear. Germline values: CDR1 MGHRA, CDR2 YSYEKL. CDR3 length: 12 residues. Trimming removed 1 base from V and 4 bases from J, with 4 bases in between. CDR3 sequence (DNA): TGCGCCAGCAGCCAAGTATCCTATGGCTACACCTTC. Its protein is CASSQVSYGYTF.

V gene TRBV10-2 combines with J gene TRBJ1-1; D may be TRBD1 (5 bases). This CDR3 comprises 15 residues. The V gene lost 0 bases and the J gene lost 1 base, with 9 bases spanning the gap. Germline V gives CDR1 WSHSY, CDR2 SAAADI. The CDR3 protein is CASSESLGQNTEAFF. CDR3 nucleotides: TGCGCCAGCAGTGAGTCCCTAGGACAGAACACTGAAGCTTTCTTT.

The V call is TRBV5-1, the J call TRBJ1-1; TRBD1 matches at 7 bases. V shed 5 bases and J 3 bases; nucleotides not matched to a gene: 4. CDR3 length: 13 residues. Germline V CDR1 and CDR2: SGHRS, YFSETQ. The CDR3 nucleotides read TGCGCCAGCAGGGTTGACAGGGACACTGAAGCTTTCTTT. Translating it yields CASRVDRDTEAFF.

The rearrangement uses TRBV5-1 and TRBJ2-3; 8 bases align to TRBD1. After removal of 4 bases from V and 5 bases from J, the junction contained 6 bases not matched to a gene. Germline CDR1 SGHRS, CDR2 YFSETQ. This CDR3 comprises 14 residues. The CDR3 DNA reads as TGCGCCAGCAGCCTTCCACAGGGGGTAGATACGCAGTATTTT. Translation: CASSLPQGVDTQYF.